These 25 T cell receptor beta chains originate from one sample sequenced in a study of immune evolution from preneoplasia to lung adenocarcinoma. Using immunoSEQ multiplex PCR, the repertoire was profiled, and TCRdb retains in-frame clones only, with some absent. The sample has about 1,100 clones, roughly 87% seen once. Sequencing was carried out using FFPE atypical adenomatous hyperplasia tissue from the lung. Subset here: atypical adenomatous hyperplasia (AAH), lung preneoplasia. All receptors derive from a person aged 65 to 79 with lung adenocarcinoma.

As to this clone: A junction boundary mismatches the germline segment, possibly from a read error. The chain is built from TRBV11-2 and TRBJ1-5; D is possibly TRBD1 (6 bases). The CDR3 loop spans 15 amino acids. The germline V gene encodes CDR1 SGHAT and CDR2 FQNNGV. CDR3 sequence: CASSLEGGAGQPQHF. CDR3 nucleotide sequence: TGTGCCAGCAGTTTAGAGGGGGGGGCAGGTCAGCCCCAGCATTTT.

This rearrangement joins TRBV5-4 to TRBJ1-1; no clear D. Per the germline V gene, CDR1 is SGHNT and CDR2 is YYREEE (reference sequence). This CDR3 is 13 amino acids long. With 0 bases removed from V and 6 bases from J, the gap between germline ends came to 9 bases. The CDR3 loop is CASSLDGRAEAFF. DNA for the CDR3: TGTGCCAGCAGCTTGGATGGGCGGGCTGAAGCTTTCTTT.

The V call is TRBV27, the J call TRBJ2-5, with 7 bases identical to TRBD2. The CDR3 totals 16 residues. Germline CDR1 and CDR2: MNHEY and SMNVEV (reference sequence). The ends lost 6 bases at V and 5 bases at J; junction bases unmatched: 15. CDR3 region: CASSRMAGEGSETQYF. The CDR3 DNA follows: TGTGCCAGCAGCCGGATGGCGGGAGAAGGAAGCGAGACCCAGTACTTC.

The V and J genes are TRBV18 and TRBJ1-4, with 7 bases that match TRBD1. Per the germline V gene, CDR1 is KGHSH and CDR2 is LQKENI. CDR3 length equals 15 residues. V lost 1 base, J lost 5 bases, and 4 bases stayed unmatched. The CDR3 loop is CASSPRLDRNEKLFF. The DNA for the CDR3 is TGTGCCAGCTCACCACGTCTGGACAGGAATGAAAAACTGTTTTTT.

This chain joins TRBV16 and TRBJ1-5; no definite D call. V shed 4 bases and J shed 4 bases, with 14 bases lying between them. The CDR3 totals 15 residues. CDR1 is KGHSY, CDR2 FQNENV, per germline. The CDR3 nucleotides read TGTGCCAGCAGCCCTGCTGCAGGCGCAAATCAGCCCCAGCATTTT. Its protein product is CASSPAAGANQPQHF.

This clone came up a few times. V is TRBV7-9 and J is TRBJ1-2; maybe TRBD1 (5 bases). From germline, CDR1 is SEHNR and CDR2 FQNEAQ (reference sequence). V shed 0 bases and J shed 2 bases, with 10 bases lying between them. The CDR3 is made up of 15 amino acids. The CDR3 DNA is TGTGCCAGCAGCTTAGCCGGGGGGACGAACTATGGCTACACCTTC. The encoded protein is CASSLAGGTNYGYTF.

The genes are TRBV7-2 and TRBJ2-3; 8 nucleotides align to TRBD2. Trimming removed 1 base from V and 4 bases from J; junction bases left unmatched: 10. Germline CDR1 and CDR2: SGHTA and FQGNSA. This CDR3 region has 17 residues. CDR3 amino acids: CASSLGWVPAGADTQYF. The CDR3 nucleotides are TGTGCCAGCAGCTTAGGTTGGGTTCCAGCGGGAGCAGATACGCAGTATTTT.

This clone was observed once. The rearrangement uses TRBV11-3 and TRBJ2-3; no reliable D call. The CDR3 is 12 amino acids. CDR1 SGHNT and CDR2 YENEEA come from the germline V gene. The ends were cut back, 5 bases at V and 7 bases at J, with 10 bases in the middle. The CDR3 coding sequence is TGTGCCAGCAGCCCCCCGGGCAATACGCAGTATTTT. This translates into CASSPPGNTQYF.

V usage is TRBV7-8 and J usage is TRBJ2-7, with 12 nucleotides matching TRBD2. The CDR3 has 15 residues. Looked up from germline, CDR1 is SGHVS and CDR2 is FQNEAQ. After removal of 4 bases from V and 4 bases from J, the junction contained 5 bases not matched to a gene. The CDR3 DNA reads TGTGCCAGCAGCTACCGACTAGCGGGAGCGTACGAGCAGTACTTC. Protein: CASSYRLAGAYEQYF.

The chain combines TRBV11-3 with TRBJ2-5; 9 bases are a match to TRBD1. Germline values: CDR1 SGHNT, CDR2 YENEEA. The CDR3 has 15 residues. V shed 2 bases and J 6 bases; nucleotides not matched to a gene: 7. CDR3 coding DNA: TGTGCCAGCAGCTTATCAGGGACAGGGATGAAGACCCAGTACTTC. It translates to CASSLSGTGMKTQYF.

The chain's CDR3 is CASSPDRNEKLFF. The CDR3 region has the DNA TGTGCCAGCTCCCCGGACAGGAATGAAAAACTGTTTTTT. The chain carries TRBV18 and TRBJ1-4; 7 nucleotides align to TRBD1. The CDR3 length is 13 residues. After removal of 6 bases from V and 5 bases from J, the junction contained 3 bases not matched to a gene. Germline V lookup: CDR1 KGHSH, CDR2 LQKENI.

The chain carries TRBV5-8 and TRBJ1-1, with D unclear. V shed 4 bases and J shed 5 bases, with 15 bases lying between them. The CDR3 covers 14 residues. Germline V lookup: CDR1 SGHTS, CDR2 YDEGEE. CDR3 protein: CASSPGVFGTEAFF. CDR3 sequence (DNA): TGTGCCAGCAGCCCAGGAGTCTTTGGGACTGAAGCTTTCTTT.

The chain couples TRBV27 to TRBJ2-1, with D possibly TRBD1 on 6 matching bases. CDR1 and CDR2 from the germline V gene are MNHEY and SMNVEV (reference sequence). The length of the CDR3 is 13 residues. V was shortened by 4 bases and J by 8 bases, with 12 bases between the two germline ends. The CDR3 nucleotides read TGTGCCAGCAGTTATTCCAGGGGCGATGAGCAGTTCTTC. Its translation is CASSYSRGDEQFF.

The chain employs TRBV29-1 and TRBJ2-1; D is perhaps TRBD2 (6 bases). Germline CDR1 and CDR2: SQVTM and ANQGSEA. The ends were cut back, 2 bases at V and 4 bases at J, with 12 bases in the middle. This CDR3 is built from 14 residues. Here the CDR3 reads CSVERAGTYNEQFF. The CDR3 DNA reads TGCAGCGTTGAACGTGCGGGAACATACAATGAGCAGTTCTTC.

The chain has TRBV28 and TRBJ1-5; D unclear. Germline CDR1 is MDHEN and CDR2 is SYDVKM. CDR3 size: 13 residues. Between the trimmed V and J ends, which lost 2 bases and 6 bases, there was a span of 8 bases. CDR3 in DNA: TGTGCCAGCAGTTTACCCTCAATTCAGCCCCAGCATTTT. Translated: CASSLPSIQPQHF.

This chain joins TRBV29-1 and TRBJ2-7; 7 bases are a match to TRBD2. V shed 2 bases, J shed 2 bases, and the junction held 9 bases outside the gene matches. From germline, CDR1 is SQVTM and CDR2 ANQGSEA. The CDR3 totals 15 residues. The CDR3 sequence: CSVEWLGAGAYEQYF. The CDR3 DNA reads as TGCAGCGTTGAATGGCTAGGTGCGGGAGCCTACGAGCAGTACTTC.

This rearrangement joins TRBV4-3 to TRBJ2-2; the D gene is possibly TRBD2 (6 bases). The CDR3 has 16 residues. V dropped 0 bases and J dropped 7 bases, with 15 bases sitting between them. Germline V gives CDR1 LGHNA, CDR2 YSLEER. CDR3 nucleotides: TGCGCCAGCAGCCAAGAATTCCGGGAGCCGAGCGGGGAGCTGTTTTTT. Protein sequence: CASSQEFREPSGELFF.

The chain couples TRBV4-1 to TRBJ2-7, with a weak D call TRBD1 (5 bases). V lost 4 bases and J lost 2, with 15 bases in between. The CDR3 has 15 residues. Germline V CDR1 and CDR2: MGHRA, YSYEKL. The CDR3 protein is CASSPTDKAPYEQYF. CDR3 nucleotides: TGCGCCAGCAGCCCAACGGACAAGGCTCCCTACGAGCAGTACTTC.

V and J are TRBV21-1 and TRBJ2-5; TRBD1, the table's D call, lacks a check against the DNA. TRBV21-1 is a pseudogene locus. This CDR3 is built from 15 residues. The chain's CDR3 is CASSPRQGWQETQYF. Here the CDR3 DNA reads TGTGCCAGCAGCCCTCGACAGGGGTGGCAAGAGACCCAGTACTTC.

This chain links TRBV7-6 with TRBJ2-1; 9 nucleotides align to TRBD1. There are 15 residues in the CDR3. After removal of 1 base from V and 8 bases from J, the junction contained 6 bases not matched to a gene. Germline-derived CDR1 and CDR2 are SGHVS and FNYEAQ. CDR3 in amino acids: CASSLGDRVGHEQFF. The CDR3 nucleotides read TGTGCCAGCAGCTTAGGGGACAGGGTGGGACATGAGCAGTTCTTC.

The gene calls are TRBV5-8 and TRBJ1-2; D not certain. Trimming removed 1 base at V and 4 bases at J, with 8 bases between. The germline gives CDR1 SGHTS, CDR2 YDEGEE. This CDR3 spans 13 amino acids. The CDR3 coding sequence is TGTGCCAGCAGCTTGCTAAACAGCTATGGCTACACCTTC. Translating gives CASSLLNSYGYTF.

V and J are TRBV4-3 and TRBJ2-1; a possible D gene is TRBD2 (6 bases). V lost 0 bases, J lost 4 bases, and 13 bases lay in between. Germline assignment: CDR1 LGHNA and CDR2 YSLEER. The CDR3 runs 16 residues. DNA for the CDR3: TGCGCCAGCAGCCAAGAATCGGGAGTCGTATACAATGAGCAGTTCTTC. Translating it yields CASSQESGVVYNEQFF.

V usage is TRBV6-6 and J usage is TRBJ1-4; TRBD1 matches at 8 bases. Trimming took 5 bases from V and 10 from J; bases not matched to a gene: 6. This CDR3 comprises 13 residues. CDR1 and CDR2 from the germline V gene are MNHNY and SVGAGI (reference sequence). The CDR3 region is CASSTGQGAKLFF. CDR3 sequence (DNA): TGTGCCAGCAGTACAGGACAGGGTGCAAAACTGTTTTTT.

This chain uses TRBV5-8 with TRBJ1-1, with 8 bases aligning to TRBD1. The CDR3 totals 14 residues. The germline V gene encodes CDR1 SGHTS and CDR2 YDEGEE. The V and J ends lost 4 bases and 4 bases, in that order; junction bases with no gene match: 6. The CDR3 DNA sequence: TGTGCCAGCAGCGGTCTCAGGGGGCGCACTGAAGCTTTCTTT. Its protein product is CASSGLRGRTEAFF.

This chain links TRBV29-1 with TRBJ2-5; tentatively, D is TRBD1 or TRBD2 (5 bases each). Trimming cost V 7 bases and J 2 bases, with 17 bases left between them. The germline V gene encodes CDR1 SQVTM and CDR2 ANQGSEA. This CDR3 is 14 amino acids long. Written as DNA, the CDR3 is TGCAGCGCCGTTCGGGGCGCGATTCAAGAGACCCAGTACTTC. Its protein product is CSAVRGAIQETQYF.